This TCR beta chain was documented in a study of OX40 agonist ivuxolimab in advanced cancers. Germline CDR1 reads SSHAT; CDR2 reads FNYEAQ (reference sequence). The CDR3 covers 17 residues. Profiled with immunoSEQ multiplex PCR; TCRdb holds only in-frame clones, not every one. The sample consists of approximately 44,000 clones, 86% of them appearing once. The rearrangement joins TRBV7-7 to TRBJ2-2; the D gene could be TRBD1 or TRBD2 (6 bases each). The origin of this receptor is an adult with an advanced solid tumor such as melanoma, head and neck, liver or kidney cancer. This material consisted of CD4+ or CD8+ T cells sorted from blood, taken in a trial of the OX40 agonist ivuxolimab. The CDR3 loop is CASGQYRTESNTGELFF. CDR3 DNA sequence: TGTGCTAGCGGACAATACCGGACAGAGTCGAACACCGGGGAGCTGTTTTTT.